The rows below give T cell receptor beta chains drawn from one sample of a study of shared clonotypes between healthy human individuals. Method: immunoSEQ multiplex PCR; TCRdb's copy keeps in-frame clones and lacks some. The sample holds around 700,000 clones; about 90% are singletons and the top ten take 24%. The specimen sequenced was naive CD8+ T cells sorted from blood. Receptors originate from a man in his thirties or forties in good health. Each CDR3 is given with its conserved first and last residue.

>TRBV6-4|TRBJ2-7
CASSERHRDEQYF
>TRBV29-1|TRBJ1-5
CSVEEGAEQPQHF
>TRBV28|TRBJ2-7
CASSPLAGPTYEQYF
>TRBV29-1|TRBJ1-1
CSVAPALVNTEAFF
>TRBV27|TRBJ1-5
CASTMDINQPQHF
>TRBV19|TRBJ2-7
CASSVGVLVHEQYF
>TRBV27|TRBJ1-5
CASSLSSRVDQPQHF
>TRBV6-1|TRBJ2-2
CASSDGELFF
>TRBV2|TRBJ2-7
CASRDGVTDSYEQYF
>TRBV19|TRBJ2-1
CASSIPLAGPLNEQFF
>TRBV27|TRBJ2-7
CASSPPTSGSVHEQYF
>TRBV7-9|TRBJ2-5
CASSADRGERETQYF
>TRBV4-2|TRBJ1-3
CASSQDPTGNWDTIYF
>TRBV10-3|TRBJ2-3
CAITPGDRGYTDTQYF
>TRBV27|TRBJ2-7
CASSFANGESYEQYF
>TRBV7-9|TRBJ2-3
CASPRRVDTQYF
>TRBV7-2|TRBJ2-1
CASSRDVAYNEQFF
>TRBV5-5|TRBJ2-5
CASSLGTGVWTQYF
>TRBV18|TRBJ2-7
CASSPESRDFSYEQYF
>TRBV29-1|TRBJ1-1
CSVEGGKNTEAFF